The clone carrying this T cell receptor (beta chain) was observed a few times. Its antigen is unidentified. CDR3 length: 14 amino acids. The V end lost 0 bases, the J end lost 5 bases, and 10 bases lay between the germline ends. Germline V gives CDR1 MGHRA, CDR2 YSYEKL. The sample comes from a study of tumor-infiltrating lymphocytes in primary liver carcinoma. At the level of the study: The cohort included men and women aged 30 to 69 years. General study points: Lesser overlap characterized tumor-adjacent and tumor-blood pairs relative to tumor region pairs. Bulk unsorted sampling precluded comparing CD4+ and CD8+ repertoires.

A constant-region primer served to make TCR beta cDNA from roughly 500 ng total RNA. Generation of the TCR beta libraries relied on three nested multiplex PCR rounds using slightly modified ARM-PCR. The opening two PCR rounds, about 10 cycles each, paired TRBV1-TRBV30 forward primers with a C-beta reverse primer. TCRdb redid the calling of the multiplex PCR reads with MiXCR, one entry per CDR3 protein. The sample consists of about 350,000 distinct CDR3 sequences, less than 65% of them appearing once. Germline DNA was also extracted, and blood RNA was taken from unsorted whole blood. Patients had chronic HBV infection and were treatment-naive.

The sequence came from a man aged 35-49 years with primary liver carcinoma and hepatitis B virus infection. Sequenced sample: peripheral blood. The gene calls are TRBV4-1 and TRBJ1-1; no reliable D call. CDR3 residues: CASSQDDLGTEAFF. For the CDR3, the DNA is TGCGCCAGCAGCCAAGATGACCTGGGAACTGAAGCTTTCTTT.